The rows below give T cell receptor beta chains drawn from one sample of a study of CD8 T cells in ankylosing spondylitis. TCRdb redid the calling of the 5' RACE reads with MiXCR, one entry per CDR3 protein. The table records 200,000 or so distinct CDR3 sequences, approximately 13% of them present only once. Sequencing input: blood, either unsorted or a sorted T cell fraction (not recorded which). These receptors were collected from a female donor with ankylosing spondylitis or in good health (not recorded which). Each CDR3 is given with its conserved first and last residue. The order of the fields is clone size, V gene, J gene, D gene, CDR3 protein, CDR3 DNA. D genes are given only for firm matches. The size field is filled for only some rows; it gives once, few, many or a size class.

abundance: NA; v_gene: TRBV20-1; j_gene: TRBJ2-1; d_gene: NA; CDR3aa: CSARPWRGQRNEQFF; CDR3nt: TGCAGTGCTAGACCCTGGAGGGGGCAACGCAATGAGCAGTTCTTC
abundance: NA; v_gene: TRBV12-3/TRBV12-4; j_gene: TRBJ2-5; d_gene: NA; CDR3aa: CASSNIGGGETQYF; CDR3nt: TGTGCCAGCAGTAACATAGGGGGTGGAGAGACCCAGTACTTC
abundance: many; v_gene: TRBV11-2; j_gene: TRBJ2-7; d_gene: NA; CDR3aa: CASSSNGRDNMRSYEQYF; CDR3nt: TGTGCCAGCAGCTCTAACGGCCGGGACAATATGAGGTCCTACGAGCAGTACTTC
abundance: many; v_gene: TRBV24-1; j_gene: TRBJ2-1; d_gene: TRBD2; CDR3aa: CATSPDMGLGGNNEQFF; CDR3nt: TGTGCCACCAGTCCTGATATGGGACTAGGGGGAAACAATGAGCAGTTCTTC
abundance: NA; v_gene: TRBV20-1; j_gene: TRBJ2-1; d_gene: TRBD1; CDR3aa: CSARGDRAYNEQFF; CDR3nt: TGCAGTGCTAGAGGGGACAGGGCCTACAATGAGCAGTTCTTC
abundance: NA; v_gene: TRBV5-6; j_gene: TRBJ2-3; d_gene: NA; CDR3aa: CASSFARTLPYTQYF; CDR3nt: TGTGCCAGCAGCTTTGCCCGGACCCTTCCATATACGCAGTATTTT
abundance: few; v_gene: TRBV4-1; j_gene: TRBJ1-5; d_gene: TRBD1; CDR3aa: CASSQDPYLTGGDQPQHF; CDR3nt: TGCGCCAGCAGCCAAGACCCATACCTGACAGGGGGGGATCAGCCCCAGCATTTT
abundance: NA; v_gene: TRBV5-1; j_gene: TRBJ2-5; d_gene: TRBD2; CDR3aa: CASSSGLAGGHQETQYF; CDR3nt: TGCGCCAGCAGCTCGGGACTAGCGGGAGGTCATCAAGAGACCCAGTACTTC
abundance: many; v_gene: TRBV30; j_gene: TRBJ2-7; d_gene: TRBD2; CDR3aa: CATRGTGGEQYF; CDR3nt: TGTGCCACTCGAGGTACGGGGGGTGAGCAGTACTTC
abundance: many; v_gene: TRBV4-2; j_gene: TRBJ2-1; d_gene: TRBD2; CDR3aa: CASSQGLAALEQFF; CDR3nt: TGTGCCAGCAGCCAGGGACTAGCGGCTCTTGAGCAGTTCTTC
abundance: many; v_gene: TRBV2; j_gene: TRBJ2-1; d_gene: TRBD2; CDR3aa: CASTLLAGLYNEQFF; CDR3nt: TGTGCCAGCACCTTACTAGCGGGCTTATACAATGAGCAGTTCTTC
abundance: many; v_gene: TRBV24-1; j_gene: TRBJ2-3; d_gene: NA; CDR3aa: CATGLTDTQYF; CDR3nt: TGTGCCACCGGCCTCACAGATACGCAGTATTTT
abundance: many; v_gene: TRBV7-2; j_gene: TRBJ1-2; d_gene: NA; CDR3aa: CASSFDTSNYGYTF; CDR3nt: TGTGCCAGCAGCTTCGACACGTCTAACTATGGCTACACCTTC
abundance: many; v_gene: TRBV6-4; j_gene: TRBJ2-3; d_gene: TRBD2; CDR3aa: CASSVAGDGTDTQYF; CDR3nt: TGTGCCAGCAGCGTAGCGGGAGATGGGACAGATACGCAGTATTTT
abundance: few; v_gene: TRBV27; j_gene: TRBJ2-7; d_gene: TRBD2; CDR3aa: CASSQRGFRSYEQYF; CDR3nt: TGTGCCAGCAGTCAGCGGGGTTTCAGGTCCTACGAGCAGTACTTC
abundance: many; v_gene: TRBV19; j_gene: TRBJ2-1; d_gene: TRBD2; CDR3aa: CASSIIGTTYNEQFF; CDR3nt: TGTGCCAGTAGTATTATTGGGACTACATACAATGAGCAGTTCTTC
abundance: NA; v_gene: TRBV19; j_gene: TRBJ2-7; d_gene: NA; CDR3aa: CASSRGVGSYEQYF; CDR3nt: TGTGCCAGTTCCAGGGGGGTAGGCTCCTACGAGCAGTACTTC
abundance: few; v_gene: TRBV20-1; j_gene: TRBJ1-1; d_gene: NA; CDR3aa: CSAPRWGEGTEAFF; CDR3nt: TGCAGTGCTCCTCGGTGGGGGGAGGGCACTGAAGCTTTCTTT